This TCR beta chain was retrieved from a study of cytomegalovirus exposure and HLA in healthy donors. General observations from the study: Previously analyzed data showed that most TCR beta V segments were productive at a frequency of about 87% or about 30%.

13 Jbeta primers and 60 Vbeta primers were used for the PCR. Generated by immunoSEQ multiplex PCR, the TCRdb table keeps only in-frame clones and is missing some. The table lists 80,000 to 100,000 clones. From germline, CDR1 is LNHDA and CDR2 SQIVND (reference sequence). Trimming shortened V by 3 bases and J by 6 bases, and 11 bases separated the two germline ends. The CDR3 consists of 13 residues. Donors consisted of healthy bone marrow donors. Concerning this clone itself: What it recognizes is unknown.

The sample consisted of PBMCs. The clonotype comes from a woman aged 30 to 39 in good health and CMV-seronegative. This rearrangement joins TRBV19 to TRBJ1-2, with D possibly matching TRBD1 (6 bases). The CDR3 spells CASSITGKDGYTF. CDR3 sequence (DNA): TGTGCCAGTAGTATTACAGGGAAGGATGGCTACACCTTC.